Below are 11 T cell receptor beta chains sequenced from a single sample in a study of PD-1 blockade in classical Hodgkin lymphoma (dated by TCRdb to 2018 to 2021). This sample's time point label indicates: newly diagnosed, previously untreated cHL patient sample. CD4+ T cells were purified from thawed PBMCs by magnetic negative selection with a Miltenyi CD4+ T cell isolation kit. The method was the immunoSEQ multiplex PCR assay. TCRdb took this table from immuneACCESS and kept in-frame rearrangements with V and J called. Such tables lack part of the clones; where checked against another copy, unresolved V genes explain under half of the gap, and the rest is unexplained. For this sample the table gives about 24,000 clones, of which about 89% were detected only once. The ten largest clones represent approximately 0.53% of the sample. Source material: CD4+ T cells from blood. All receptors come from a human donor with classical Hodgkin lymphoma.

This sequence joins TRBV4-1 and TRBJ1-1; D ambiguous. The CDR3 is 14 residues long. V lost 4 bases, J lost 4 bases, and 13 bases lay in between. CDR1 MGHRA and CDR2 YSYEKL come from the germline V gene. This CDR3 reads CASSRGGPRTEAFF. CDR3 nucleotide sequence: TGCGCCAGCAGCCGGGGAGGACCGCGCACTGAAGCTTTCTTT.

J is TRBJ2-7 and V is TRBV6-6, with 8 bases lining up with TRBD1. The trim removed 10 bases at V and 3 bases at J, leaving 17 bases unmatched. Per the germline V gene, CDR1 is MNHNY and CDR2 is SVGAGI (reference sequence). This CDR3 spans 16 amino acids. Here the CDR3 DNA reads TGTGCCATCCGAATGGACAGGGCGAATCATTTCTACGAGCAGTACTTC. Its translation is CAIRMDRANHFYEQYF.

This clone has just one count. CDR3 amino acids: CASSFGTAPLGTGNTIYF. CDR3 coding DNA: TGCGCCAGCAGCTTTGGGACAGCACCTCTCGGGACTGGAAACACCATATATTTT. The chain has TRBV5-1 and TRBJ1-3; TRBD1 matches 7 bases. The germline gives CDR1 SGHRS, CDR2 YFSETQ. The J segment lost 2 bases and the V segment lost 2 bases, leaving 13 bases of the junction unmatched. The CDR3 is 18 residues long. The whole variable domain, filled in from reference TRBV5-1 and TRBJ1-3, reads KAGVTQTPRYLIKTRGQQVTLSCSPISGHRSVSWYQQTPGQGLQFLFEYFSETQRNKGNFPGRFSGRQFSNSRSEMNVSTLELGDSALYLCASSFGTAPLGTGNTIYFGEGSWLTVV.

This clone came up once. The DNA of the CDR3 is TGTGCCAGCAGTGAACTGCCGGGCTACATAAATGGCTACACCTTC. Translation: CASSELPGYINGYTF. This chain joins TRBV2 and TRBJ1-2; D gene ambiguous. Looked up from germline, CDR1 is SNHLY and CDR2 is FYNNEI. V lost 2 bases, J lost 6 bases, and 16 bases lay in between. CDR3 size: 15 residues.

The J gene is TRBJ1-1, the V gene TRBV18, with D perhaps TRBD1 (6 bases). Deletions cut 2 bases from V and 3 bases from J, with 10 bases between. The CDR3 is made up of 14 amino acids. Germline CDR1 is KGHSH and CDR2 is LQKENI. The CDR3 protein is CASSPLRQDTEAFF. CDR3 bases: TGTGCCAGCTCACCATTACGACAGGACACTGAAGCTTTCTTT.

This chain connects TRBV9 to TRBJ2-3; D not certain. Trimming stripped 3 bases from V and 10 bases from J, with 18 bases between. The CDR3 is 14 residues long. The germline gives CDR1 SGDLS, CDR2 YYNGEE. The CDR3 DNA is TGTGCCAGCAGCGCCACAGAAGGGTTGAGTGCGCAGTATTTT. This encodes CASSATEGLSAQYF.

The genes are TRBV5-4 and TRBJ2-5; D is possibly TRBD1 (5 bases). The CDR3 totals 13 residues. Deletions cut 4 bases from V and 3 bases from J, with 10 bases between. Germline V lookup: CDR1 SGHNT, CDR2 YYREEE (reference sequence). CDR3 in amino acids: CASSPTVKETQYF. DNA of the CDR3: TGTGCCAGCAGCCCGACAGTAAAAGAGACCCAGTACTTC.

The rearrangement links TRBV11-1 to TRBJ2-4; D is undetermined. Trimming took 2 bases from V and 2 from J, leaving 7 bases between them. Germline CDR1 is SGHAT and CDR2 is FQDESV (reference sequence). The CDR3 consists of 14 residues. CDR3 bases: TGTGCCAGCAGCTTACCCGAGCCCAAAAACATTCAGTACTTC. Translation: CASSLPEPKNIQYF. Together with reference TRBV11-1 and TRBJ2-4, the CDR3 gives the full variable domain: EAEVAQSPRYKITEKSQAVAFWCDPISGHATLYWYRQILGQGPELLVQFQDESVVDDSQLPKDRFSAERLKGVDSTLKIQPAELGDSAMYLCASSLPEPKNIQYFGAGTRLSVL.

The chain combines TRBV5-4 with TRBJ1-2; possible D gene TRBD1, 6 bases. V was clipped by 0 bases and J by 7 bases, with 13 bases between them. The CDR3 loop spans 14 amino acids. Per germline, CDR1 SGHNT and CDR2 YYREEE (reference sequence). CDR3 nucleotide sequence: TGTGCCAGCAGCTTGGCGGGGGGGGCGTCTGGCTACACCTTC. Residues: CASSLAGGASGYTF.

The J gene is TRBJ2-3, the V gene TRBV11-3, with D hard to call. The CDR3 extends over 14 amino acids. Germline CDR1 is SGHNT and CDR2 is YENEEA. Trimming cost V 0 bases and J 1 base, with 5 bases left between them. The CDR3 loop reads CASSLDARTDTQYF. DNA of the CDR3: TGTGCCAGCAGCTTAGATGCCCGCACAGATACGCAGTATTTT.

The chain has TRBV5-1 and TRBJ2-7; D is possibly TRBD1 (5 bases). In germline, CDR1 is SGHRS, CDR2 YFSETQ. The CDR3 consists of 15 residues. The V end lost 3 bases, the J end lost 0 bases, and 13 bases lay between the germline ends. CDR3 protein: CASSSSGPLSYEQYF. The CDR3 DNA is TGCGCCAGCAGCTCTTCAGGGCCCCTCTCCTACGAGCAGTACTTC.